This T cell receptor (beta chain) is drawn from a study of T cell repertoires in cytomegalovirus infection. About the study: Selection of CMV epitopes for the study included recently identified HLA-C-restricted and well-studied HLA-B-restricted ones. In public TCR beta signatures, there were indications of both CMV infection and matching HLA type. Overall study findings and caveats: What dominated the ex vivo response were HLA-C-restricted CMV-specific TCR beta clonotypes.

Germline CDR1 MNHEY, CDR2 SVGEGT. Trimming removed 2 bases from V and 2 bases from J; junction bases left unmatched: 9. The CDR3 has 16 amino acids. This clonotype is a singleton in its sample. Its antigen is undetermined. TCRdb called the reads again in MiXCR, with one record for every CDR3 protein. The sample records hundreds of thousands of distinct CDR3 sequences, around 32% being singletons. The J gene is TRBJ2-7, the V gene TRBV6-2 or TRBV6-3; 7 nucleotides match TRBD1. The receptor's source is a human donor in good health (CMV status not recorded). Some clones in this sample may be carry-over from other donors' samples. The specimen comprised cultured CD8+ T cells from PBMCs, sampled from culture after CMV antigen stimulation. In nucleotides, the CDR3 is TGTGCCAGCAGTTACCCCGACAGGGATTATCCCTACGAGCAGTACTTC. It codes for CASSYPDRDYPYEQYF.